This is a list of T cell receptor beta chains from one sample in a study of T cells in Graves' hyperthyroidism and ophthalmopathy. TCRdb reprocessed the multiplex PCR reads with MiXCR, giving one entry per CDR3 protein. Of about 350,000 distinct CDR3 sequences in the sample, about 15% are singletons; the top ten hold around 24%. Material for sequencing was blood. Receptor source: a woman aged 25 to 39 with Graves' hyperthyroidism. CDR3s include the opening cysteine and the closing phenylalanine or tryptophan. D genes are given only for firm matches. Clone size, where shown, is once, few, many, or a class for clones that have expanded.

CASSITVSGKPQHF TGTGCCAGCAGCATTACGGTCTCGGGGAAGCCCCAGCATTTT TRBJ1-5 many - TRBV28
CASSLFVVRDRRNNEQFF TGTGCCAGCAGTTTATTTGTAGTGAGGGACAGAAGGAACAATGAGCAGTTCTTC TRBJ2-1 many TRBD1 TRBV28
CSANRRTGGVSDTQYF TGCAGTGCCAACCGACGGACCGGAGGGGTTTCCGATACGCAGTATTTT TRBJ2-3 few - TRBV20-1
CASSQALRWDRGAEAFF TGCGCCAGCAGCCAGGCTCTCCGGTGGGACAGGGGCGCTGAAGCTTTCTTT TRBJ1-1 - TRBD1 TRBV4-3
CATSVGTSGSYEQYF TGTGCCACCAGCGTAGGGACTAGCGGCTCCTACGAGCAGTACTTC TRBJ2-7 - TRBD2 TRBV15
CAWSWGEGLYEQYF TGTGCCTGGAGCTGGGGGGAGGGCCTCTACGAGCAGTACTTC TRBJ2-7 few TRBD2 TRBV30
CASSEVQAYQPQHF TGTGCCAGCAGTGAAGTACAGGCCTATCAGCCCCAGCATTTT TRBJ1-5 many - TRBV2
CASRTSGSRGEQYF TGCGCCAGCAGAACTAGCGGATCGAGGGGCGAGCAGTACTTC TRBJ2-7 few TRBD2 TRBV10-2
CASRNPEGTGHTEAFF TGTGCCAGCAGGAACCCTGAGGGGACAGGGCACACTGAAGCTTTCTTT TRBJ1-1 many TRBD1 TRBV12-3/TRBV12-4
CSVSRRGAGANVLTF TGCAGCGTTTCCCGCAGAGGGGCTGGGGCCAACGTCCTGACTTTC TRBJ2-6 - - TRBV29-1
CASSYPLAGVYNEQFF TGTGCCAGCAGTTACCCACTAGCGGGAGTCTACAATGAGCAGTTCTTC TRBJ2-1 many TRBD2 TRBV28
CASSSGQGGRDGAFF TGCGCCAGCAGCTCAGGACAGGGCGGAAGGGACGGAGCTTTCTTT TRBJ1-1 - TRBD1 TRBV5-1
CASSLGVGRDRGFRGYGYTF TGTGCCAGCAGCTTGGGGGTCGGGAGGGACAGGGGATTCCGGGGCTATGGCTACACCTTC TRBJ1-2 - TRBD1 TRBV5-4
CASRGPIVETQYF TGTGCCAGCAGGGGGCCTATTGTGGAGACCCAGTACTTC TRBJ2-5 many - TRBV6-1
CASSLRAGEGPYEQYF TGTGCCAGCAGTTTGAGGGCTGGGGAGGGGCCCTACGAGCAGTACTTC TRBJ2-7 few TRBD2 TRBV28